This is a list of T cell receptor beta chains from one sample in a study of preoperative IRX-2 immunotherapy in early breast cancer. The protocol was immunoSEQ multiplex PCR, while the TCRdb copy is restricted to in-frame clones and leaves out a portion. The sample lists about 98,000 clones, approximately 90% occurring once. The specimen was tumor tissue, collected after IRX-2 immunotherapy. The receptors come from a human donor with breast cancer. Each CDR3 is given with its conserved first and last residue. Fields, in order: J gene, clone size, CDR3 length, V gene, CDR3 protein. The size field is filled for only some rows; it gives once, few, many or a size class.

TRBJ1-5 | . | 15 | TRBV18 | CASSPSRVGNQPQHF
TRBJ1-2 | . | 16 | TRBV11-3 | CASITTTGQTDYGYTF
TRBJ2-2 | . | 14 | TRBV19 | CASKEGANTGELFF
TRBJ1-2 | once | 13 | TRBV30 | CAWSTFGGDGYTF
TRBJ1-1 | once | 16 | TRBV29-1 | CSVEDRRRPLNTEAFF
TRBJ2-5 | . | 14 | TRBV28 | CASTPRGREETQYF
TRBJ2-3 | . | 13 | TRBV7-1 | CASSTLSTDTQYF
TRBJ2-1 | . | 13 | TRBV6-4 | CASSELPYNEQFF
TRBJ2-3 | . | 16 | TRBV5-1 | CASSSKKRGGTDTQYF
TRBJ2-1 | . | 14 | TRBV5-1 | CASSLAGPHNEQFF
TRBJ2-7 | few | 13 | TRBV6-8 | CASAVARAYEQYF
TRBJ2-7 | once | 13 | TRBV30 | CAWGGDRAHEQYF
TRBJ2-5 | . | 14 | TRBV11-3 | CASSLVQGLETQYF
TRBJ1-3 | few | 16 | TRBV5-1 | CASSLDPRGAGNTIYF